This paragraph reports one T cell receptor beta chain. The record originates from a study of blood T cell repertoires in COVID-19. Source study methods: From reference gene primer amplification, estimates of nucleated cell counts were derived. Sequencing used immunoSEQ multiplex PCR; TCRdb keeps in-frame clones, though not all of them. The DNA gave D and trimming, while V, J and clone size come from that table. The sample contains a few hundred thousand clones, about 79% of which appear only once. Trimming cost V 1 base and J 6 bases, with 18 bases left between them. Per the germline V gene, CDR1 is SGHVS and CDR2 is FNYEAQ. The CDR3 is 17 amino acids.

Sequencing was performed on peripheral blood. The rearrangement uses TRBV7-6 and TRBJ1-4; TRBD1 is a possible D gene (5 bases). The receptor was derived from a human donor in a cohort sampled during active COVID-19. In DNA form, the CDR3 reads TGTGCCAGCAGCTTAGGGGGCCATTGGGAGGAGGATGAAAAACTGTTTTTT. This codes for CASSLGGHWEEDEKLFF.